Below are 31 T cell receptor beta chains sequenced from a single sample in a study of metastatic and nonmetastatic thyroid tumors. No treatment of any kind had been given to any patient before thyroid surgery. MiXCR re-clonotyped the PCR reads for TCRdb. The table shows around 45,000 clones, with around 2.9% occurring only once. The material sequenced was blood. Receptor source: a female donor with papillary thyroid cancer or a benign thyroid nodule (not recorded which). Some clones in this sample may be carry-over from other donors' samples.

This clone showed up just a few times. The chain joins TRBV5-1 to TRBJ1-5; no definite D call. From germline, CDR1 is SGHRS and CDR2 YFSETQ. This CDR3 is 13 amino acids long. Trimming shortened V by 0 bases and J by 5 bases, and 6 bases separated the two germline ends. CDR3 loop: CASSLAGYQPQHF. In DNA form, the CDR3 reads TGCGCCAGCAGCTTGGCGGGGTATCAGCCCCAGCATTTT. Filled out from reference TRBV5-1 and TRBJ1-5, the complete variable domain reads KAGVTQTPRYLIKTRGQQVTLSCSPISGHRSVSWYQQTPGQGLQFLFEYFSETQRNKGNFPGRFSGRQFSNSRSEMNVSTLELGDSALYLCASSLAGYQPQHFGDGTRLSIL.

This clone was counted ten times or more. V gene TRBV18 combines with J gene TRBJ2-5; D possibly corresponds to TRBD2 (5 bases). Deletions cut 3 bases from V and 1 base from J, with 15 bases between. The CDR3 consists of 16 residues. Looked up from germline, CDR1 is KGHSH and CDR2 is LQKENI. This chain's CDR3 is CASSPLAQTIQETQYF. CDR3 DNA sequence: TGTGCCAGCTCACCGCTAGCCCAAACCATCCAAGAGACCCAGTACTTC.

This clone was seen ten or more times. This sequence joins TRBV4-1 and TRBJ1-5; no definite D call. The CDR3 sequence is 16 residues long. The germline gives CDR1 MGHRA, CDR2 YSYEKL. V dropped 0 bases and J dropped 0 bases, with 9 bases sitting between them. CDR3 protein: CASSQEQSYSNQPQHF. As DNA, the CDR3 is TGCGCCAGCAGCCAAGAACAGAGTTATAGCAATCAGCCCCAGCATTTT.

This clone was seen only a few times. This CDR3 is CASSLGQGRNYGYTF. CDR3 DNA: TGCGCCAGCAGCTTGGGACAGGGGAGGAACTATGGCTACACCTTC. The chain has TRBV5-1 and TRBJ1-2; 8 nucleotides line up with TRBD1. Germline V gene data show CDR1 as SGHRS and CDR2 as YFSETQ. The length of the CDR3 is 15 residues. Losses at the gene ends were 0 bases for V and 2 bases for J; bases not matched to a gene: 3.

The chain links TRBV6-1 to TRBJ1-5, with D possibly being TRBD1 (6 bases). CDR1 and CDR2 from the germline V gene are MNHNS and SASEGT. V was clipped by 7 bases and J by 7 bases, with 14 bases between them. CDR3 length equals 13 residues. The chain's CDR3 is CASIGDTGQPQHF. The CDR3 DNA follows: TGTGCCAGCATAGGGGACACAGGGCAGCCCCAGCATTTT.

The chain carries TRBV6-1 and TRBJ2-5; D ambiguous. CDR1 is MNHNS and CDR2 is SASEGT in the germline V gene. The CDR3 is made up of 13 amino acids. V was pared by 6 bases and J by 2 bases, with 10 bases between. The DNA of the CDR3 is TGTGCCAGCAGCGACCGGGCTCAAGAGACCCAGTACTTC. It yields the protein CASSDRAQETQYF.

This clone was found many times. The V call is TRBV20-1, the J call TRBJ2-1; TRBD2 matches 11 bases. The CDR3 sequence is 15 residues long. V shed 3 bases and J 4 bases; nucleotides not matched to a gene: 5. CDR1 DFQATT and CDR2 SNEGSKA come from the germline V gene (reference sequence). CDR3 region: CSASMGTSGYNEQFF. Here the CDR3 DNA reads TGCAGTGCTAGTATGGGGACTAGCGGATACAATGAGCAGTTCTTC.

This clone appeared many times. This chain links TRBV13 with TRBJ1-6, with 7 bases fitting TRBD1. V shed 1 base, J shed 7 bases, and the junction held 4 bases outside the gene matches. The CDR3 length is 15 residues. Germline lookup yields CDR1 PRHDT and CDR2 FYEKMQ (reference sequence). The CDR3 nucleotides read TGTGCCAGCAGCTTAGATCAGGGGGAAAATTCACCCCTCCACTTT. Amino acid sequence: CASSLDQGENSPLHF.

This clone was observed a few times. The rearrangement links TRBV28 to TRBJ2-1; 10 bases are shared with TRBD2. Germline CDR1 and CDR2: MDHEN and SYDVKM. Trimming removed 5 bases from V and 0 bases from J; junction bases left unmatched: 16. This CDR3 comprises 20 residues. As DNA, the CDR3 is TGTGCCAGCAGTCCCCTCCCCCGACTAGCGGGCCTTAGCTCCTACAATGAGCAGTTCTTC. This translates into CASSPLPRLAGLSSYNEQFF.

This clone occurred many times. The chain joins TRBV29-1 to TRBJ2-2, with no clear D. There are 13 residues in the CDR3. Germline CDR1 SQVTM, CDR2 ANQGSEA. The V and J ends lost 3 bases and 0 bases respectively, with 5 bases between them. CDR3 region: CSVERSNTGELFF. The CDR3 DNA reads as TGCAGCGTTGAGAGGTCGAACACCGGGGAGCTGTTTTTT.

This clone was seen ten or more times. The V and J genes are TRBV7-9 and TRBJ2-2; D is perhaps TRBD2 (6 bases). From germline, CDR1 is SEHNR and CDR2 FQNEAQ (reference sequence). This CDR3 region has 15 residues. V lost 2 bases and J lost 5, with 12 bases in between. CDR3 in amino acids: CASSLPGEGTGELFF. The CDR3 DNA sequence: TGTGCCAGCAGCTTACCGGGAGAGGGGACCGGGGAGCTGTTTTTT. Complete variable domain (other parts from reference TRBV7-9 and TRBJ2-2): DTGVSQNPRHKITKRGQNVTFRCDPISEHNRLYWYRQTLGQGPEFLTYFQNEAQLEKSRLLSDRFSAERPKGSFSTLEIQRTEQGDSAMYLCASSLPGEGTGELFFGEGSRLTVL.

This clone was counted only a few times. The chain couples TRBV29-1 to TRBJ2-5; 13 bases map to TRBD2. The CDR3 is made up of 18 amino acids. Unmatched junction bases numbered 15, after V lost 5 bases and J lost 3 bases. Germline-derived CDR1 and CDR2 are SQVTM and ANQGSEA. The CDR3, as DNA: TGCAGCGTTAGGTCCAGGGGACTAGCGGGAACCCGGGAAGAGACCCAGTACTTC. It translates to CSVRSRGLAGTREETQYF.

Ten or more counts support this clone. A much larger clone differs from this one at a single base, so this may be a read error. The chain employs TRBV6-1 and TRBJ2-3, with TRBD1 as a possible D gene (5 bases). TRBJ1-5 matches the DNA end more closely, so the J call is doubtful. CDR1 MNHNS and CDR2 SASEGT come from the germline V gene. There are 15 residues in the CDR3. The CDR3 loop is CASTASGGSRGTQHF. The CDR3 bases are TGTGCCAGCACCGCTTCGGGGGGGAGTCGGGGTACGCAGCATTTT.

CDR3 in DNA: TGCGCCAGCACTAGGGGCGGATCAACAGATACGCAGTATTTT. This sequence encodes CASTRGGSTDTQYF. The V call is TRBV5-1, the J call TRBJ2-3, with D maybe TRBD1 (5 bases). This CDR3 contains 14 residues. Germline V gene lookup returns CDR1 SGHRS and CDR2 YFSETQ. With 6 bases removed from V and 3 bases from J, the gap between germline ends came to 14 bases.

This clone was detected many times. This chain connects TRBV5-6 to TRBJ2-3, with a tentative D call TRBD2 (6 bases). Looked up from germline, CDR1 is SGHDT and CDR2 is YYEEEE. The CDR3 totals 14 residues. The V gene lost 4 bases and the J gene lost 2 bases, with 11 bases spanning the gap. In nucleotides, the CDR3 is TGTGCCAGCAGCCAAGCTAGCGACACAGATACGCAGTATTTT. Protein sequence: CASSQASDTDTQYF.

The sample holds many counts of this clone. J is TRBJ2-3 and V is TRBV15, with a possible D match to TRBD2 (5 bases). CDR3 length: 16 residues. The V gene lost 1 base and the J gene lost 0 bases, with 11 bases spanning the gap. CDR1 LNHNV and CDR2 YYDKDF come from the germline V gene (reference sequence). The CDR3 here is CATSRGGASSTDTQYF. The CDR3 nucleotides read TGTGCCACCAGCAGAGGGGGAGCTTCTAGCACAGATACGCAGTATTTT.

The rearrangement links TRBV19 to TRBJ2-2; no clear D. CDR3 length equals 16 residues. The germline V and J ends were trimmed by 2 bases and 0 bases, with 10 bases remaining between them. Germline CDR1 and CDR2: LNHDA and SQIVND (reference sequence). The CDR3 protein is CASSIKAIANTGELFF. CDR3 nucleotides: TGTGCCAGTAGTATAAAAGCAATCGCGAACACCGGGGAGCTGTTTTTT.

The chain carries TRBV14 and TRBJ2-3; D remains ambiguous. V dropped 1 base and J dropped 4 bases, with 6 bases sitting between them. The CDR3 has 13 amino acids. CDR1 is SGHDN, CDR2 FVKESK, per germline. CDR3 sequence (DNA): TGTGCCAGCAGCCAAGTACCCCCAGATACGCAGTATTTT. It translates to CASSQVPPDTQYF.

This clone was detected only a few times. This sequence joins TRBV5-1 and TRBJ2-7; 13 bases align to TRBD2. Germline V CDR1 and CDR2: SGHRS, YFSETQ. CDR3 length: 14 residues. V lost 4 bases and J lost 6; bases outside the gene matches: 4. The CDR3 protein is CASSPRTSGSEQYF. The CDR3 nucleotides are TGCGCCAGCAGCCCAAGGACTAGCGGGAGCGAGCAGTACTTC.

This clone was found a few times. This chain connects TRBV5-1 to TRBJ2-3; D gene ambiguous. Germline CDR1 and CDR2: SGHRS and YFSETQ. The V end lost 0 bases, the J end lost 2 bases, and 4 bases lay between the germline ends. The CDR3 contains 13 residues. CDR3: CASSLDNTDTQYF. CDR3 coding DNA: TGCGCCAGCAGCTTGGACAACACAGATACGCAGTATTTT. Together with reference TRBV5-1 and TRBJ2-3, the CDR3 gives the full variable domain: KAGVTQTPRYLIKTRGQQVTLSCSPISGHRSVSWYQQTPGQGLQFLFEYFSETQRNKGNFPGRFSGRQFSNSRSEMNVSTLELGDSALYLCASSLDNTDTQYFGPGTRLTVL.

The V and J genes are TRBV27 and TRBJ2-3; 11 bases are shared with TRBD2. CDR3 length: 14 residues. Germline V lookup: CDR1 MNHEY, CDR2 SMNVEV (reference sequence). V gave up 5 bases and J gave up 7 bases; unmatched junction bases: 5. The CDR3 reads CASSVAGGPYTQYF. The DNA of the CDR3 is TGTGCCAGCAGTGTAGCGGGAGGGCCATATACGCAGTATTTT.

This clone has a count of ten or more. V and J are TRBV11-3 and TRBJ2-1, with a tentative D call TRBD1 (6 bases). This CDR3 region has 16 residues. Germline loops: CDR1 SGHNT, CDR2 YENEEA. Trimming stripped 5 bases from V and 6 bases from J, with 20 bases between. The CDR3 spells CASSIGGRDPFNEQFF. CDR3 nucleotide sequence: TGTGCCAGCAGCATAGGGGGACGGGACCCTTTCAATGAGCAGTTCTTC.

This chain uses TRBV6-5 with TRBJ2-5; 7 bases align to TRBD2. The CDR3 spans 16 residues. Germline V gives CDR1 MNHEY, CDR2 SVGAGI. With 2 bases clipped from V and 5 bases from J, the junction kept 11 bases outside the gene matches. DNA for the CDR3: TGTGCCAGCAGTTACGCGGGGACTATCCCGGGGGAGACCCAGTACTTC. Translation gives CASSYAGTIPGETQYF.

This clone was seen ten or more times. This chain joins TRBV30 and TRBJ1-2; the match to TRBD1 covers 8 bases. CDR3 size: 13 residues. Germline V gives CDR1 GTSNPN, CDR2 SVGIG (reference sequence). V shed 3 bases, J shed 4 bases, and the junction held 4 bases outside the gene matches. In nucleotides, the CDR3 is TGTGCCTGGAGCCGGACAGGGAGCTATGGCTACACCTTC. Amino acids: CAWSRTGSYGYTF. Variable domain in full (rest from reference TRBV30 and TRBJ1-2): SQTIHQWPATLVQPVGSPLSLECTVEGTSNPNLYWYRQAAGRGLQLLFYSVGIGQISSEVPQNLSASRPQDRQFILSSKKLLLSDSGFYLCAWSRTGSYGYTFGSGTRLTVV.

J is TRBJ2-1 and V is TRBV6-1; no firm D call. V lost 6 bases, J lost 5 bases, and 11 bases lay in between. Germline V gene sequence: CDR1 MNHNS, CDR2 SASEGT. This CDR3 region has 13 residues. The CDR3 coding sequence is TGTGCCAGCAGGCCTAGGGTCCACAATGAGCAGTTCTTC. This translates into CASRPRVHNEQFF.

This clone was seen many times. The chain carries TRBV19 and TRBJ2-3, with D possibly matching TRBD1 (5 bases). This CDR3 contains 15 residues. Between the trimmed V and J ends, which lost 3 bases and 4 bases, there was a span of 14 bases. In germline, CDR1 is LNHDA, CDR2 SQIVND (reference sequence). CDR3 sequence reads: CASSMGRWGADTQYF. CDR3 nucleotide sequence: TGTGCCAGTAGTATGGGGCGGTGGGGTGCAGATACGCAGTATTTT.

V and J are TRBV5-1 and TRBJ2-1; D remains unclear. Between the trimmed V and J ends, which lost 4 bases and 6 bases, there was a span of 14 bases. Germline values: CDR1 SGHRS, CDR2 YFSETQ. The CDR3 sequence is 14 residues long. The CDR3 sequence is CASSAASLGNEQFF. CDR3 DNA: TGCGCCAGCAGCGCCGCGTCCCTAGGCAATGAGCAGTTCTTC.

This chain connects TRBV12-3 or TRBV12-4 to TRBJ2-1, with no clear D. Trimming took 6 bases from V and 0 from J, leaving 15 bases between them. The CDR3 length is 16 residues. This CDR3 is CASSPRPPSSYNEQFF. Written as DNA, the CDR3 is TGTGCCAGCAGCCCCCGACCTCCCTCCTCCTACAATGAGCAGTTCTTC.

This chain connects TRBV6-1 to TRBJ1-2; D is uncertain. The germline gives CDR1 MNHNS, CDR2 SASEGT. V lost 5 bases, J lost 5 bases, and 9 bases lay in between. There are 12 residues in the CDR3. The CDR3 loop is CASSPGEYGYTF. The CDR3 nucleotides are TGTGCCAGCAGTCCCGGGGAATATGGCTACACCTTC.

About this clone itself: The junction departs from germline at one end; a sequencing error may be responsible. The CDR3 nucleotides are TGTGCCCCCAGCAAAGCCACAGGGTCGGCCTACAATGAGCAGTTCTTC. Translation gives CAPSKATGSAYNEQFF. V and J are TRBV15 and TRBJ2-1; D is possibly TRBD1 (6 bases). CDR3 length: 16 amino acids. Germline CDR1 reads LNHNV; CDR2 reads YYDKDF (reference sequence).

This clone has a handful of counts. The chain couples TRBV5-4 to TRBJ2-5; TRBD2 aligns across 10 bases. The CDR3 has 16 amino acids. Trimming cost V 4 bases and J 1 base; bases outside gene matches: 7. Looked up from germline, CDR1 is SGHNT and CDR2 is YYREEE (reference sequence). The CDR3, as DNA: TGTGCCAGCAGCGTCGGACTAGCGGAGATCCAAGAGACCCAGTACTTC. Its protein is CASSVGLAEIQETQYF.